Included here is one TCR beta chain sequence, with context. As yet, its antigen is unknown. This CDR3 is built from 13 residues. V trimming: 4 bases; J trimming: 5 bases; junction bases outside the gene matches: 4. Germline V lookup: CDR1 SQVTM, CDR2 ANQGSEA. The entry originates in a study of persistence of HIV-infected CD4 T cells. This was the immunoSEQ version 4 assay in survey mode. Each sample used up to about 1 ug genomic DNA diluted to approximately 9 ng/uL. Only in-frame clones appear in the TCRdb table, and some are missing; sequencing was by immunoSEQ multiplex PCR. The sample lists 10,000 or so clones; roughly 85% were seen once. The stimulus was an HIV-1 Gag 15-mer peptide pool, 1 ug/peptide/mL. Sorting of responding CD4+ T cells relied on upregulated CD40 ligand together with CD69.

The chain carries TRBV29-1 and TRBJ2-5, with 10 bases matching TRBD1. The source was CD4+ T cells sorted from PBMCs after 18-hour stimulation, collected from a patient who received antiretroviral therapy. The receptor comes from an adult woman with HIV who was CMV-seropositive. The CDR3 region is CSVAGQGPETQYF. Here the CDR3 DNA reads TGCAGCGTTGCGGGACAGGGGCCGGAGACCCAGTACTTC.